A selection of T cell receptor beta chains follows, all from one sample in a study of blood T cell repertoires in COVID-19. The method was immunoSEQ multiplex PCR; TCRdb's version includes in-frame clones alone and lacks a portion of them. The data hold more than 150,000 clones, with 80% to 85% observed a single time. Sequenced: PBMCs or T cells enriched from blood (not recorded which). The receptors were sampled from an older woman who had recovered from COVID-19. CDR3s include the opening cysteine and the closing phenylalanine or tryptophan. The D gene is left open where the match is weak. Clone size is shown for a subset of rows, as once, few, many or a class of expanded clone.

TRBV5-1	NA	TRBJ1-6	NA	CASSFRDTSSPLHF	TGCGCCAGCAGCTTCCGGGACACTAGTTCACCCCTCCACTTT
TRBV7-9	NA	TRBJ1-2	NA	CASSLSTGYGYGYTF	TGTGCCAGCAGCTTAAGCACAGGGTATGGGTATGGCTACACCTTC
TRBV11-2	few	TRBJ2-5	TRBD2	CASSPSSGGQETQYF	TGTGCCAGCAGCCCCTCTAGCGGGGGACAAGAGACCCAGTACTTC
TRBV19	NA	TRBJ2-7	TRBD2	CASSTGLARSYEQYF	TGTGCCAGTAGTACTGGACTAGCGAGGTCCTACGAGCAGTACTTC
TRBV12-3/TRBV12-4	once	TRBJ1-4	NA	CASSLSGTEKLFF	TGTGCCAGCAGTTTATCAGGAACTGAAAAACTGTTTTTT
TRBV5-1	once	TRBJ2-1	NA	CASSLDLAWTGLATKFF	TGCGCCAGCAGCTTGGATCTAGCCTGGACGGGTCTAGCAACTAAGTTCTTC
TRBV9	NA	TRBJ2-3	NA	CASSVGPTVDTQYF	TGTGCCAGCAGCGTGGGCCCGACAGTCGATACGCAGTATTTT
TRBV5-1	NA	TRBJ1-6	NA	CASSLEADSGSPLHF	TGCGCCAGCAGCTTGGAGGCGGATTCGGGTTCACCCCTCCACTTT
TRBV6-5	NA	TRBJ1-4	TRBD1	CASSPGGSREKLFF	TGTGCCAGCAGTCCAGGGGGGAGCCGGGAAAAACTGTTTTTT
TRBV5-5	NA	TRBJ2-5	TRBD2	CASSLGEGSQYF	TGTGCCAGCAGCTTGGGGGAGGGAAGCCAGTACTTC
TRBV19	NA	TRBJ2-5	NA	CASSPTLGTKETQYF	TGTGCCAGTAGTCCCACCCTCGGGACAAAAGAGACCCAGTACTTC
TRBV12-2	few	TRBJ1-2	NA	CASRPQTANYGYTF	TGTGCAAGTCGCCCTCAGACAGCTAACTATGGCTACACCTTC
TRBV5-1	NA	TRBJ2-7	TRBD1	CASSPTRTGGYEQYF	TGCGCCAGCAGCCCCACCAGGACAGGGGGCTACGAGCAGTACTTC
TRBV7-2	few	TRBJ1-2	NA	CASSNRDSAGYTF	TGTGCCAGCAGCAACCGGGACTCTGCCGGCTACACCTTC
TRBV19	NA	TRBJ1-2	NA	CASSMHLEGTGGYTF	TGTGCCAGTAGTATGCATCTGGAGGGCACTGGGGGCTACACCTTC
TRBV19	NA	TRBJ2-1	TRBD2	CASRDGLAYNEQFF	TGTGCCAGTAGAGACGGACTAGCCTACAATGAGCAGTTCTTC
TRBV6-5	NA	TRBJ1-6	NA	CASKKLDIRNSPLHF	TGTGCCAGCAAAAAATTGGACATTAGAAATTCACCCCTCCACTTT
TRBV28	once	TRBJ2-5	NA	CASGAFGRLGNTEETQYF	TGTGCCAGCGGGGCCTTCGGCAGGTTGGGAAACACCGAAGAGACCCAGTACTTC
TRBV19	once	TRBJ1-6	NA	CASSVQVFSSYNSPLHF	TGTGCCAGTAGTGTACAGGTCTTCAGCTCCTATAATTCACCCCTCCACTTT
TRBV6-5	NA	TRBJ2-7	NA	CASGYGVSYEQYF	TGTGCCAGCGGCTACGGGGTCTCCTACGAGCAGTACTTC
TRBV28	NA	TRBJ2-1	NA	CATRPTGAERRNEQFF	TGTGCCACTCGACCGACAGGAGCGGAGAGGCGGAATGAGCAGTTCTTC
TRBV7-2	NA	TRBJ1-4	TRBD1	CASSLVGQVNEKLFF	TGTGCCAGCAGCTTAGTGGGACAGGTAAATGAAAAACTGTTTTTT
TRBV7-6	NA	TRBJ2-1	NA	CASSLGGEGGAYNEQFF	TGTGCCAGCAGCTTAGGGGGGGAAGGGGGCGCCTACAATGAGCAGTTCTTC
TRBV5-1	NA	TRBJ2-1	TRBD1	CASSAGQDPYNEQFF	TGCGCCAGCAGCGCGGGACAGGATCCCTACAATGAGCAGTTCTTC
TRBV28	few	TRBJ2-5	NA	CASNPPAGETQYF	TGTGCCAGCAATCCTCCAGCGGGAGAGACCCAGTACTTC
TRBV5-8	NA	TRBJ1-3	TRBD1	CASSLTQGAGNTIYF	TGTGCCAGCAGCTTGACCCAGGGGGCTGGAAACACCATATATTTT